The clone carrying this T cell receptor (beta chain) has more than one count but fewer than ten. Antigen specificity is unknown. These data belong to a study of T cells in Graves' hyperthyroidism and ophthalmopathy. Study-wide results and caveats: Ophthalmopathy was separated from stable hyperthyroidism by a 13 V-J model.

V lost 5 bases and J lost 2; bases outside the gene matches: 6. CDR1 and CDR2 (germline): LGHNT, FRNRAP. The CDR3 is made up of 15 amino acids. TCR beta CDR3 sequences were amplified from RNA transcripts. The HTBI set primed first-round TCR CDR3 RT-PCR. TCRdb independently ran MiXCR on the multiplex PCR reads; one entry per CDR3 protein. The table records around 300,000 distinct CDR3 sequences, about 20% of them present only once. Exclusion of a patient resulted from uncontrolled infection, other autoimmune disease, pregnancy or lactation. The diagnostic basis comprised clinical symptoms, serum thyroxine and TRAb, thyroid ultrasound and orbital computed tomography. Isolation of PBMCs was performed on around 10 ml fresh peripheral blood.

This TCR derives from a man aged 25-45 years with Graves' ophthalmopathy. What was sequenced was blood. V usage is TRBV12-5 and J usage is TRBJ2-1, with 7 bases fitting TRBD2. The CDR3 nucleotides read TGTGCTAGTGGTAGTCAGCGGGGCACCTACAATGAGCAGTTCTTC. Translation: CASGSQRGTYNEQFF.